This section outlines one T cell receptor (beta chain) sequence together with its context. This record belongs to a study of cytomegalovirus exposure and HLA in healthy donors. The CDR3 sequence is 15 residues long. The ends were cut back, 4 bases at V and 4 bases at J, with 17 bases in the middle. Germline assignment: CDR1 MGHRA and CDR2 YSYEKL. 60 Vbeta and 13 Jbeta primers were used in PCR. Using immunoSEQ multiplex PCR, the repertoire was profiled, and TCRdb retains in-frame clones only, with some absent. The top ten clones hold roughly a tenth of a sample with 120,000 or so clones, around 80% of them seen once.

Sequenced: PBMCs. V gene TRBV4-1 combines with J gene TRBJ2-7; D perhaps matches TRBD2 (6 bases). This clonotype originated in a man younger than 40 in good health and CMV-seropositive. The CDR3 loop is CASSRAHGRGYEQYF. In DNA form, the CDR3 reads TGCGCCAGCAGCCGAGCCCACGGGAGAGGTTACGAGCAGTACTTC.